This TCR beta chain is drawn from a study of T-cell memory formation after mild COVID-19. About the research overall: In these data, TCR clusters were largely donor specific.

This CDR3 contains 14 residues. With 4 bases removed from V and 0 bases from J, the gap between germline ends came to 9 bases. The V gene's germline CDR1 is SGHAT and CDR2 FQDESV (reference sequence). Of note for this clonotype: No antigen is known for it.

One entry per CDR3 protein, called by TCRdb with MiXCR from the 5' RACE reads. The sample carries more than 150,000 distinct CDR3 sequences, roughly 20% recorded once. General study findings and limits: Contracting clones localized mainly to CM and EM when CD4+ and mainly to EMRA when CD8+. Balance between CD4 and CD8 was seen in clones contracting day 15 to 85, and a CD4+ lean was seen in later expanders. Several responding clones turned up in pre-infection memory, indicating that cross-reactive memory may have taken part.

The clonotype originates from a man in his late teens or twenties who had mild COVID-19 (a few samples of this study predate the infection). Cell type and time point are not known. The sample taken for sequencing was PBMCs or a T cell subset sorted from them (not recorded which). The V gene is TRBV11-1, the J gene TRBJ1-2, with D tentatively TRBD1 (6 bases). CDR3 sequence reads: CASSSGQTNYGYTF. As DNA, the CDR3 is TGTGCCAGCAGCTCCGGACAGACTAACTATGGCTACACCTTC.